This is a list of T cell receptor beta chains from one sample in a study of blood T cell repertoires in COVID-19. Clones were sequenced by immunoSEQ multiplex PCR, and TCRdb holds only the in-frame ones, with some missing. The table records 300,000 to 400,000 clones, more than 75% of them present only once. The sequencing sample was made of PBMCs or T cells enriched from blood (not recorded which). The source is a woman between 25 and 40 years old with acute COVID-19. Each CDR3 is given with its conserved first and last residue. A D gene is named only where the DNA matches it firmly.

J gene | D gene | V gene | CDR3 protein | CDR3 DNA
TRBJ2-3 | TRBD2 | TRBV15 | CATKRGGITDTQYF | TGTGCCACCAAACGGGGGGGAATCACAGATACGCAGTATTTT
TRBJ1-4 | - | TRBV3-1/TRBV3-2 | CASSPYPGGFEKLFF | TGTGCCAGCAGCCCCTACCCGGGGGGGTTTGAAAAACTGTTTTTT
TRBJ2-7 | - | TRBV5-6 | CASSPRTLLYEQYF | TGTGCCAGCAGCCCCCGGACACTACTCTACGAGCAGTACTTC
TRBJ1-5 | - | TRBV15 | CATSRDGQVSQPQHF | TGTGCCACCAGCAGAGATGGGCAAGTGAGTCAGCCCCAGCATTTT
TRBJ1-5 | TRBD1 | TRBV19 | CASSIAGQVVGQPQHF | TGTGCCAGTAGTATAGCGGGACAGGTAGTTGGTCAGCCCCAGCATTTT
TRBJ2-7 | TRBD2 | TRBV10-2 | CASSGGGSYEQYF | TGCGCCAGCAGCGGCGGGGGATCCTACGAGCAGTACTTC
TRBJ1-1 | - | TRBV7-3 | CASSRQMNTEAFF | TGTGCCAGCAGCAGACAGATGAACACTGAAGCTTTCTTT
TRBJ1-2 | - | TRBV12-3/TRBV12-4 | CASSSGGARGYTF | TGTGCCAGCAGTTCCGGGGGGGCACGTGGCTACACCTTC
TRBJ1-1 | - | TRBV5-5 | CASSWGRPGQMNTEAFF | TGTGCCAGCAGCTGGGGAAGACCGGGACAAATGAACACTGAAGCTTTCTTT
TRBJ1-1 | - | TRBV7-2 | CASSAQTGGRIRNTEAFF | TGTGCCAGCAGCGCCCAGACTGGGGGCAGGATAAGGAACACTGAAGCTTTCTTT
TRBJ1-1 | - | TRBV12-3/TRBV12-4 | CATELGGTEAFF | TGTGCCACCGAACTAGGAGGCACTGAAGCTTTCTTT
TRBJ1-1 | - | TRBV9 | CASSVGWTENTEAFF | TGTGCCAGCAGCGTAGGGTGGACAGAGAACACTGAAGCTTTCTTT
TRBJ2-1 | TRBD2 | TRBV5-5 | CASSFGSGGPSFLDEQFF | TGTGCCAGCAGCTTCGGCAGCGGGGGGCCGTCGTTTCTGGATGAGCAGTTCTTC
TRBJ1-1 | - | TRBV2 | CASSVKPVAFF | TGTGCCAGCAGTGTGAAGCCGGTAGCTTTCTTT
TRBJ1-2 | TRBD1 | TRBV19 | CASRETGGTYGYTF | TGTGCCAGTAGAGAGACAGGGGGTACCTATGGCTACACCTTC
TRBJ2-2 | - | TRBV7-9 | CASSLGPAGELFF | TGTGCCAGCAGCTTAGGTCCAGCCGGGGAGCTGTTTTTT